These 14 T cell receptor beta chains came from one sample sequenced in a study of sequential checkpoint blockade in melanoma. Treatment in this sample: randomized to nivolumab then ipilimumab (arm A) or the reverse (arm B). Using immunoSEQ multiplex PCR, the repertoire was profiled, and TCRdb retains in-frame clones only, with some absent. The data hold roughly 20,000 clones, with around 30% observed a single time. This specimen was tumor tissue (inferred from file names), taken from a patient given nivolumab and ipilimumab in sequence. These receptors came from a human donor with melanoma.

This chain joins TRBV14 and TRBJ2-1; D not certain. This CDR3 is 12 amino acids long. V lost 0 bases to trimming and J lost 8 bases, with 5 bases between them. Germline CDR1 and CDR2: SGHDN and FVKESK. The CDR3 bases are TGTGCCAGCAGCCAAGATTGGGATGAGCAGTTCTTC. Its protein is CASSQDWDEQFF.

This clone has just one count. The chain recombines TRBV28 with TRBJ1-1; D might be TRBD1 (5 bases). V was cut by 7 bases and J by 1 base, with 13 bases left in between. The CDR3 spans 14 residues. Germline V gene data show CDR1 as MDHEN and CDR2 as SYDVKM. In nucleotides, the CDR3 is TGTGCCAGCACGGACGACAGCGAGAACACTGAAGCTTTCTTT. The encoded protein is CASTDDSENTEAFF.

This clone appeared a few times. CDR3 nucleotide sequence: TGTGCCATCAGTGAGTCTGTGGAGGAGCAGTTCTTC. Its translation is CAISESVEEQFF. V usage is TRBV10-3 and J usage is TRBJ2-1; D gene uncertain. V lost 0 bases, J lost 10 bases, and 7 bases lay in between. Germline values: CDR1 ENHRY, CDR2 SYGVKD. The CDR3 is 12 amino acids.

In this sample, this clone turned up a few times. The V and J genes are TRBV6-7 and TRBJ1-1; D ambiguous. TRBV6-7 is labeled an ORF, and its function is uncertain. This CDR3 region has 15 residues. The ends were cut back, 5 bases at V and 0 bases at J, with 13 bases in the middle. CDR3 nucleotides: TGTGCCAGCAGTGAAGCGGGCGGAATGAACACTGAAGCTTTCTTT. The encoded protein is CASSEAGGMNTEAFF.

The V and J genes are TRBV10-3 and TRBJ2-7; 7 bases are shared with TRBD2. This CDR3 is 13 amino acids long. V was clipped by 0 bases and J by 6 bases; unmatched bases: 2. Germline assignment: CDR1 ENHRY and CDR2 SYGVKD. The CDR3 DNA reads TGTGCCATCAGTGAGTCTGGGGGGGGCGAGCAGTACTTC. Protein: CAISESGGGEQYF.

V gene TRBV5-1 combines with J gene TRBJ2-3, with D unclear. In germline, CDR1 is SGHRS, CDR2 YFSETQ. Trimming cost V 0 bases and J 3 bases, with 11 bases left between them. CDR3 length equals 15 residues. CDR3 sequence reads: CASSLDVAPTDTQYF. The CDR3 coding sequence is TGCGCCAGCAGCTTGGACGTGGCGCCTACAGATACGCAGTATTTT.

This clone was counted only a few times. The germline gene is not matched at one end of the junction; a read error may be the cause. The chain has TRBV5-1 and TRBJ2-3; 8 bases are a match to TRBD2. The CDR3 contains 16 residues. Per the germline V gene, CDR1 is SGHRS and CDR2 is YFSETQ. The CDR3 sequence is CASSLAAGVGTDTQYF. The CDR3 bases are TGCGCCAGCAGTTTGGCAGCGGGAGTTGGAACAGATACGCAGTATTTT. The variable domain in full, completed from reference TRBV5-1 and TRBJ2-3, reads KAGVTQTPRYLIKTRGQQVTLSCSPISGHRSVSWYQQTPGQGLQFLFEYFSETQRNKGNFPGRFSGRQFSNSRSEMNVSTLELGDSALYLCASSLAAGVGTDTQYFGPGTRLTVL.

This clone was found a few times. J is TRBJ2-7 and V is TRBV6-8, with 9 bases identical to TRBD2. This CDR3 contains 14 residues. The V and J ends lost 10 bases and 4 bases, in that order; junction bases with no gene match: 11. The germline gives CDR1 MNHGY, CDR2 SAAAGT. The CDR3 coding sequence is TGTGCCATCGGAATAGCGGGAGAGACTTACGAGCAGTACTTC. It codes for CAIGIAGETYEQYF.

V usage is TRBV6-7 and J usage is TRBJ1-6; no clear D gene. TRBV6-7 is classed as an ORF, of uncertain function. The CDR3 is made up of 11 amino acids. V shed 4 bases and J shed 10 bases, with 5 bases lying between them. The CDR3 reads CASSFASPLHF. In DNA form, the CDR3 reads TGTGCCAGCAGTTTTGCGTCACCCCTCCACTTT.

The rearrangement uses TRBV28 and TRBJ1-1; D perhaps matches TRBD1 (5 bases). Germline V gene sequence: CDR1 MDHEN, CDR2 SYDVKM. Trimming cost V 6 bases and J 2 bases, with 22 bases left between them. This CDR3 is 17 amino acids long. CDR3 residues: CASRPAPLGTANTEAFF. For the CDR3, the DNA is TGTGCCAGCAGGCCGGCTCCACTCGGGACGGCTAACACTGAAGCTTTCTTT.

This clone has a single count. The rearrangement links TRBV30 to TRBJ2-1; D is ambiguous. CDR1 is GTSNPN and CDR2 is SVGIG in the germline V gene (reference sequence). Trimming shortened V by 0 bases and J by 6 bases, and 9 bases separated the two germline ends. CDR3 length equals 13 residues. DNA for the CDR3: TGTGCCTGGAGTGTACAGAATGTCAATGAGCAGTTCTTC. Its protein product is CAWSVQNVNEQFF. The full variable domain, in which reference TRBV30 and TRBJ2-1 provide the parts outside the CDR3, is SQTIHQWPATLVQPVGSPLSLECTVEGTSNPNLYWYRQAAGRGLQLLFYSVGIGQISSEVPQNLSASRPQDRQFILSSKKLLLSDSGFYLCAWSVQNVNEQFFGPGTRLTVL.

The rearrangement uses TRBV28 and TRBJ2-7; D gene unclear. The CDR3 extends over 13 amino acids. Germline loops: CDR1 MDHEN, CDR2 SYDVKM. V was pared by 7 bases and J by 3 bases, with 13 bases between. This CDR3 is CASTERPFYEQYF. CDR3 sequence (DNA): TGTGCCAGCACTGAAAGGCCATTCTACGAGCAGTACTTC.

The CDR3 DNA is TGCAGCGTTGATAGCGCGGGGGGGCCCACCGGGGAGCTGTTTTTT. As protein: CSVDSAGGPTGELFF. The chain employs TRBV29-1 and TRBJ2-2; 9 bases match TRBD2. The CDR3 spans 15 residues. V dropped 3 bases and J dropped 4; count of bases not matched to a gene: 6. CDR1 SQVTM and CDR2 ANQGSEA come from the germline V gene.

This clone was seen a few times. The V call is TRBV2, the J call TRBJ1-5; D ambiguous. The V gene lost 2 bases and the J gene lost 14 bases, with 13 bases spanning the gap. The CDR3 contains 12 residues. Germline lookup yields CDR1 SNHLY and CDR2 FYNNEI. CDR3 in amino acids: CASSESGRGEHF. As DNA, the CDR3 is TGTGCCAGCAGTGAATCCGGCCGCGGGGAGCATTTT.